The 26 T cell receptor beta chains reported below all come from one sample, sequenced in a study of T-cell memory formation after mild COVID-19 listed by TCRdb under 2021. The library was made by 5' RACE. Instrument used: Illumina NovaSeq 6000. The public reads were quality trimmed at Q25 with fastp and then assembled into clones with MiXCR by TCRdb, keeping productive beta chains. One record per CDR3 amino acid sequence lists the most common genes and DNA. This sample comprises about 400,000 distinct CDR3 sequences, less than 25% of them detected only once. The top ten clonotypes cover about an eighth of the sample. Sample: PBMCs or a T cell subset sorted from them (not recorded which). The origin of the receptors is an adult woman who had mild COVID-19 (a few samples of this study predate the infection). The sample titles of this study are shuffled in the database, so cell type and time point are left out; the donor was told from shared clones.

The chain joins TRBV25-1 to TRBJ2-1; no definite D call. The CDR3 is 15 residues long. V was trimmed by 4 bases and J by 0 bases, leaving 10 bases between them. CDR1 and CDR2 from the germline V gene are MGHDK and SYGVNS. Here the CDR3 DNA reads TGTGCCAGCAGTGCCCACGGTAGCTCCTACAATGAGCAGTTCTTC. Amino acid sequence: CASSAHGSSYNEQFF.

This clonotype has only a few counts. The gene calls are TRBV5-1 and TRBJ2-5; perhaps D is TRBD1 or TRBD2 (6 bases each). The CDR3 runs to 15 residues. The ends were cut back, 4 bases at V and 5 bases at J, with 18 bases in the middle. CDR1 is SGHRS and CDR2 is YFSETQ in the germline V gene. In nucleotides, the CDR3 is TGCGCCAGCAGCGCCTTACCGGGGGCTTTGGAGACCCAGTACTTC. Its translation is CASSALPGALETQYF.

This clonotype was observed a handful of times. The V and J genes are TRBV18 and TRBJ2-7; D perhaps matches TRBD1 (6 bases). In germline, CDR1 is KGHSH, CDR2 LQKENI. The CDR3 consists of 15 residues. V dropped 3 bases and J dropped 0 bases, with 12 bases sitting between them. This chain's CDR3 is CASSPDDRSSYEQYF. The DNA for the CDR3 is TGTGCCAGCTCACCCGACGACAGGAGCTCCTACGAGCAGTACTTC.

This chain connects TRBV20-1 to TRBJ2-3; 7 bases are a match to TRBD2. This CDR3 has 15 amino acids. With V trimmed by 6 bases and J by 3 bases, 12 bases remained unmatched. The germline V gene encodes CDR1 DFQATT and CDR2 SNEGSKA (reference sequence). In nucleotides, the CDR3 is TGCAGTGCGCCTACCCCGGGGGGAATGACAGATACGCAGTATTTT. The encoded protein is CSAPTPGGMTDTQYF.

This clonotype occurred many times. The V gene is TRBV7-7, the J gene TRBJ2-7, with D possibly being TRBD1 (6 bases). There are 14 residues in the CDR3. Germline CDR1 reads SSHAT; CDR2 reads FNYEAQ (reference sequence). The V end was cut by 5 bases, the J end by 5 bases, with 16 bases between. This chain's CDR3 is CASSPGAGVHEQYF. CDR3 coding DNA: TGTGCCAGCAGCCCAGGCGCAGGGGTCCACGAGCAGTACTTC.

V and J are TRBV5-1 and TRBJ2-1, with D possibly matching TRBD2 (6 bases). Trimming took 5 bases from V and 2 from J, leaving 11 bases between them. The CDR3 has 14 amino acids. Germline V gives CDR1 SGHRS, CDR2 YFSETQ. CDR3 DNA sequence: TGCGCCAGCAGATATAGCGGCACCTACAATGAGCAGTTCTTC. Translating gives CASRYSGTYNEQFF. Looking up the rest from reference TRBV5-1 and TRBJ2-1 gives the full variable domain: KAGVTQTPRYLIKTRGQQVTLSCSPISGHRSVSWYQQTPGQGLQFLFEYFSETQRNKGNFPGRFSGRQFSNSRSEMNVSTLELGDSALYLCASRYSGTYNEQFFGPGTRLTVL.

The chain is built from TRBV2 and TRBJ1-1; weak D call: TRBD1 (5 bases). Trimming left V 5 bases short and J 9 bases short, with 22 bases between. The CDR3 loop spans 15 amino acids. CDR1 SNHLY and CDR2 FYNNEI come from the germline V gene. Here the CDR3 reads CASSTFDTFEGKAFF. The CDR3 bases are TGTGCCAGCAGTACATTCGACACGTTCGAGGGGAAAGCTTTCTTT.

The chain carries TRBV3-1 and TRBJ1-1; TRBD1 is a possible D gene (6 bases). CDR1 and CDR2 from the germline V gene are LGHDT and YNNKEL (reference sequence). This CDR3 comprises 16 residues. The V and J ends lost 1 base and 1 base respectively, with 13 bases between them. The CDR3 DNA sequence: TGTGCCAGCAGCCAAGTTACAGGGCATGGGAACACTGAAGCTTTCTTT. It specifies CASSQVTGHGNTEAFF.

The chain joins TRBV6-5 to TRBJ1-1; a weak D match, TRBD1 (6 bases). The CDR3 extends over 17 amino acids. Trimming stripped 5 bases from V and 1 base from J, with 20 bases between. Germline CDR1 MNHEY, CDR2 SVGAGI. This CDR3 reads CASSQWSIGQTNTEAFF. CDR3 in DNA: TGTGCCAGCAGTCAATGGTCAATAGGACAGACGAACACTGAAGCTTTCTTT.

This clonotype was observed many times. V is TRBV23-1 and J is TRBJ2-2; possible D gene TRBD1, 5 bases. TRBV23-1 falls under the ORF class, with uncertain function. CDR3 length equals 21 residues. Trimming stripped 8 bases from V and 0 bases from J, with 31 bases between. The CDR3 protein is CASPQPDTGTLVDANTGELFF. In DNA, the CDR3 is TGCGCCAGCCCCCAACCCGACACAGGCACGCTAGTCGACGCGAACACCGGGGAGCTGTTTTTT.

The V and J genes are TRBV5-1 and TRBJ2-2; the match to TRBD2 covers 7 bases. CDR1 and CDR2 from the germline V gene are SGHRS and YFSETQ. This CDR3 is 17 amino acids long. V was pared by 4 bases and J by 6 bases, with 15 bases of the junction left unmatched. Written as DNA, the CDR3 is TGCGCCAGCAGCCTATCGGGGACTACCCAAAGCCCCGGGGAGCTGTTTTTT. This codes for CASSLSGTTQSPGELFF.

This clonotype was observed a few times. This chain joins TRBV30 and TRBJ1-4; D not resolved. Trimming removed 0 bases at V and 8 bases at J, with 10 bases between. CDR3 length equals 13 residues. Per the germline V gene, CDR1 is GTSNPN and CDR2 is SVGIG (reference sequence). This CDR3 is CAWSVGLGEKLFF. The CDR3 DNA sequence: TGTGCCTGGAGTGTTGGGCTCGGAGAAAAACTGTTTTTT.

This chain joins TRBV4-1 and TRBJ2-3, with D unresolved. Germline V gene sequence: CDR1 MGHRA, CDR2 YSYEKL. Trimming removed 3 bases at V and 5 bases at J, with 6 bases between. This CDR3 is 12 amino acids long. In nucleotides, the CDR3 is TGCGCCAGCAGCCAGTCCGGAGATACGCAGTATTTT. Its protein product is CASSQSGDTQYF.

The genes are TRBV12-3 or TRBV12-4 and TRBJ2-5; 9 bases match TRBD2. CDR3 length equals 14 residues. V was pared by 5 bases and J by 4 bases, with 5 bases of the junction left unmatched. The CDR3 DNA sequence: TGTGCCAGCAGTCCCCTAGCGGGAACAGAGACCCAGTACTTC. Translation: CASSPLAGTETQYF.

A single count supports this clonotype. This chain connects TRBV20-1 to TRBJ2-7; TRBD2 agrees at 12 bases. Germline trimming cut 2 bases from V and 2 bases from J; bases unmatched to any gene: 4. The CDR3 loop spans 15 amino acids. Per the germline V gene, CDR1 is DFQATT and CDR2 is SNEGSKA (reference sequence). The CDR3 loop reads CSARPSGGAAYEQYF. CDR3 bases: TGCAGTGCTAGACCTAGCGGGGGGGCCGCCTACGAGCAGTACTTC.

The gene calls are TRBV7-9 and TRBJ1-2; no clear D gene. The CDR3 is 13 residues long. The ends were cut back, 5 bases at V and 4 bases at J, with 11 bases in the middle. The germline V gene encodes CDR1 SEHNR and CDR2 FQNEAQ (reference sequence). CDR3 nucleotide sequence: TGTGCCAGCAGCCACGGCGGAGCCTATGGCTACACCTTC. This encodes CASSHGGAYGYTF. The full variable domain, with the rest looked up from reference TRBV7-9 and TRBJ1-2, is DTGVSQNPRHKITKRGQNVTFRCDPISEHNRLYWYRQTLGQGPEFLTYFQNEAQLEKSRLLSDRFSAERPKGSFSTLEIQRTEQGDSAMYLCASSHGGAYGYTFGSGTRLTVV.

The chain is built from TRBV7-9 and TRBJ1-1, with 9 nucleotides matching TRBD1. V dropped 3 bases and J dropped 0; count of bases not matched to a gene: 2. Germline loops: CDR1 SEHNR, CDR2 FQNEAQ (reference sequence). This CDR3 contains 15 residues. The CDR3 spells CASSFDRGMNTEAFF. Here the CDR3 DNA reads TGTGCCAGCAGCTTCGACAGGGGGATGAACACTGAAGCTTTCTTT.

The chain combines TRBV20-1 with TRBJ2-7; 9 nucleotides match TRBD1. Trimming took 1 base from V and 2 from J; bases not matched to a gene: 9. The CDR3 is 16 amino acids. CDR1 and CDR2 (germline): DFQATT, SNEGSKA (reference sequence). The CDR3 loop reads CSARGTGTGTPYEQYF. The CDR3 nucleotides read TGCAGTGCTAGAGGTACCGGGACAGGGACCCCCTACGAGCAGTACTTC.

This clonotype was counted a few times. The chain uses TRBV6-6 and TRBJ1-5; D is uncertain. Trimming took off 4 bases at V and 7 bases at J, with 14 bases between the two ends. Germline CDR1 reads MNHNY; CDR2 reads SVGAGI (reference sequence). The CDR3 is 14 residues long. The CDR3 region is CASSFDPNGQPQHF. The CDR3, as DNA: TGTGCCAGCAGTTTCGATCCCAACGGGCAGCCCCAGCATTTT.

The CDR3 sequence is CAIKVREDTEAFF. The CDR3 bases are TGTGCCATCAAAGTCAGGGAGGACACTGAAGCTTTCTTT. The rearrangement joins TRBV10-3 to TRBJ1-1, with D perhaps matching TRBD1 (5 bases). The germline V gene encodes CDR1 ENHRY and CDR2 SYGVKD. The CDR3 contains 13 residues. Trimming left V 7 bases short and J 3 bases short, with 12 bases between.

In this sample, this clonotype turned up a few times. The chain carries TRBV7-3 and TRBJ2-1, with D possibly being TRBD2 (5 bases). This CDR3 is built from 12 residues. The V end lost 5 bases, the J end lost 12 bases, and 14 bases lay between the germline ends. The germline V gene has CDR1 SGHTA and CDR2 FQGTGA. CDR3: CASSPPGGSQFF. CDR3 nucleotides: TGTGCCAGCAGCCCCCCTGGAGGATCGCAGTTCTTC. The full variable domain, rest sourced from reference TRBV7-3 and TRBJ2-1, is GAGVSQTPSNKVTEKGKYVELRCDPISGHTALYWYRQSLGQGPEFLIYFQGTGAADDSGLPNDRFFAVRPEGSVSTLKIQRTERGDSAVYLCASSPPGGSQFFGPGTRLTVL.

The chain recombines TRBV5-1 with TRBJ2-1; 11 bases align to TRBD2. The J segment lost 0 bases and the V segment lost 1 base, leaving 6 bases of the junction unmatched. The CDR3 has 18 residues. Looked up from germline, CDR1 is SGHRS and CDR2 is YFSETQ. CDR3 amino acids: CASSLPSGRLGSYNEQFF. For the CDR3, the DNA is TGCGCCAGCAGCTTGCCTAGCGGGAGGCTTGGCTCCTACAATGAGCAGTTCTTC.

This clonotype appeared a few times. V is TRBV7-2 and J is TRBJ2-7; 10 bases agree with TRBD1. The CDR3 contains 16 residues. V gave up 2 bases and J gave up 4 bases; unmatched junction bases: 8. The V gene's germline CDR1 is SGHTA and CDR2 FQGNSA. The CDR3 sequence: CASSLTGTGVMYEQYF. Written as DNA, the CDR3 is TGTGCCAGCAGCTTAACCGGGACAGGGGTTATGTACGAGCAGTACTTC.

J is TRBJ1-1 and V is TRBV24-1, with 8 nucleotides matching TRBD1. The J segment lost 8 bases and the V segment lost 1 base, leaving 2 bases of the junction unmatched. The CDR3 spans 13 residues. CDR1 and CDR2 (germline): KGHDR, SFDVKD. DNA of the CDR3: TGTGCCACCAGTGATTTTTACAGGGGGGAAGCTTTCTTT. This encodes CATSDFYRGEAFF.

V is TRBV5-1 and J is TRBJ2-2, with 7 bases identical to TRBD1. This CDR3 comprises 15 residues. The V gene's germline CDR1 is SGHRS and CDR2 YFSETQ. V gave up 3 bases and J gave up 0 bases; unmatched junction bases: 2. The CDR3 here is CASSWGQPNTGELFF. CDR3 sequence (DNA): TGCGCCAGCAGCTGGGGACAGCCGAACACCGGGGAGCTGTTTTTT.

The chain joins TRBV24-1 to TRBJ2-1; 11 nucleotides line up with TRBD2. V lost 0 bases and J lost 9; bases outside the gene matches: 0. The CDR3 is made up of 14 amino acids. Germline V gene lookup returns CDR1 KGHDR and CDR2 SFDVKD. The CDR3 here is CATSDLGLAGEQFF. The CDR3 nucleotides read TGTGCCACCAGTGATTTGGGACTAGCGGGTGAGCAGTTCTTC.